One and the same sample provided the 12 T cell receptor beta chains below, sequenced in a study of spatial heterogeneity in lung cancer. TCRdb passed the 5' RACE reads through MiXCR, listing each CDR3 protein once. The sample records some 54,000 distinct CDR3 sequences, roughly 7.4% being singletons. Noted time point: blood at routine non-recurrence follow-up after resection. Frozen PBMC, nontumor lung or tumor provided whole RNA, which was sequenced unsorted. The starting material was PBMCs, obtained at follow-up. These TCRs come from a female donor with early-stage non-small cell lung cancer.

This clonotype is labeled medium-sized (0.01 to 0.1%). The rearrangement links TRBV7-6 to TRBJ1-1; 7 nucleotides agree with TRBD1. Trimming removed 4 bases from V and 1 base from J; junction bases left unmatched: 3. Germline V CDR1 and CDR2: SGHVS, FNYEAQ. The CDR3 loop spans 14 amino acids. Written as DNA, the CDR3 is TGTGCCAGCAGCTCCAGGGGGGGGAACACTGAAGCTTTCTTT. The encoded protein is CASSSRGGNTEAFF.

A few counts support this clonotype. The chain uses TRBV6-6 and TRBJ2-7; D uncertain. The ends were cut back, 2 bases at V and 4 bases at J, with 21 bases in the middle. The CDR3 length is 17 residues. Germline V gene data show CDR1 as MNHNY and CDR2 as SVGAGI (reference sequence). As DNA, the CDR3 is TGTGCCAGCAGTTACCGCCCCGGTCTCCGAATAAAATACGAGCAGTACTTC. It specifies CASSYRPGLRIKYEQYF.

This clonotype appeared a few times. V usage is TRBV7-2 and J usage is TRBJ2-2; TRBD1 might be the D (5 bases). Germline CDR1 is SGHTA and CDR2 is FQGNSA. Trimming removed 7 bases from V and 6 bases from J, with 9 bases in between. The CDR3 consists of 12 residues. The CDR3 protein is CASILGAGELFF. DNA of the CDR3: TGTGCCAGCATCCTAGGGGCCGGGGAGCTGTTTTTT.

This clonotype appeared many times. The chain recombines TRBV5-1 with TRBJ2-4; D possibly corresponds to TRBD2 (6 bases). Germline CDR1 is SGHRS and CDR2 is YFSETQ. Trimming shortened V by 3 bases and J by 8 bases, and 12 bases separated the two germline ends. The CDR3 runs 13 residues. In DNA, the CDR3 is TGCGCCAGCAGCTCGCAGGGAGGAGACATTCAGTACTTC. It codes for CASSSQGGDIQYF. Full variable domain (rest looked up from reference TRBV5-1 and TRBJ2-4): KAGVTQTPRYLIKTRGQQVTLSCSPISGHRSVSWYQQTPGQGLQFLFEYFSETQRNKGNFPGRFSGRQFSNSRSEMNVSTLELGDSALYLCASSSQGGDIQYFGAGTRLSVL.

At least ten counts were recorded for this clonotype. The chain recombines TRBV24-1 with TRBJ2-1, with D unresolved. The V end lost 4 bases, the J end lost 2 bases, and 11 bases lay between the germline ends. The CDR3 is 15 residues long. Germline V gives CDR1 KGHDR, CDR2 SFDVKD. CDR3 in amino acids: CATSEGPGTYNEQFF. The CDR3 bases are TGTGCCACCAGTGAGGGTCCAGGAACCTACAATGAGCAGTTCTTC.

This clonotype occurred many times. The chain carries TRBV20-1 and TRBJ2-3; 10 nucleotides align to TRBD2. Germline V gene sequence: CDR1 DFQATT, CDR2 SNEGSKA (reference sequence). V trimming: 6 bases; J trimming: 6 bases; junction bases outside the gene matches: 9. This CDR3 region has 14 residues. CDR3 in DNA: TGCAGTGCAGGCGAGCGGGGGGGCCCTGATACGCAGTATTTT. This encodes CSAGERGGPDTQYF.

The V call is TRBV2, the J call TRBJ2-3, with a possible D match to TRBD2 (5 bases). Germline CDR1 SNHLY, CDR2 FYNNEI. This CDR3 is built from 15 residues. V was clipped by 6 bases and J by 5 bases, with 18 bases between them. The DNA for the CDR3 is TGTGCCAGCAGAAGGAGCTTTTATCGGGGAGATACGCAGTATTTT. Translated, it gives CASRRSFYRGDTQYF.

This clonotype appeared a few times. The CDR3 DNA is TGCAGTTGCCATTCGGTTGGGTACGAGCAGTACTTC. Amino acid sequence: CSCHSVGYEQYF. This rearrangement joins TRBV20-1 to TRBJ2-7; no definite D call. Trimming stripped 8 bases from V and 4 bases from J, with 15 bases between. This CDR3 has 12 residues. Germline CDR1 is DFQATT and CDR2 is SNEGSKA (reference sequence).

This clonotype turned up a few times. The chain uses TRBV7-9 and TRBJ2-3; tentatively, D is TRBD1 or TRBD2 (6 bases each). V lost 5 bases and J 5 bases, leaving 23 bases between the germline ends. Germline V gene lookup returns CDR1 SEHNR and CDR2 FQNEAQ (reference sequence). The CDR3 contains 17 residues. The CDR3 region is CASSPRGHTGAGDTQYF. The DNA for the CDR3 is TGTGCCAGCAGCCCGCGGGGACACACGGGGGCCGGAGATACGCAGTATTTT.

The genes are TRBV20-1 and TRBJ1-2, with 7 bases aligning to TRBD1. Germline V CDR1 and CDR2: DFQATT, SNEGSKA (reference sequence). Trimming took 3 bases from V and 5 from J; bases not matched to a gene: 12. The CDR3 runs to 15 residues. The CDR3 loop is CSASGGQGDLYGYTF. CDR3 coding DNA: TGCAGTGCTAGCGGGGGCCAGGGGGACCTTTATGGCTACACCTTC.

This clonotype was found many times. The rearrangement joins TRBV11-2 to TRBJ2-1; 14 bases are a match to TRBD2. The CDR3 length is 15 residues. The germline gives CDR1 SGHAT, CDR2 FQNNGV. The V segment lost 3 bases and the J segment 10 bases; nucleotides outside the gene matches: 5. The CDR3 region is CASSLAGTSGGEQFF. CDR3 coding DNA: TGTGCCAGCAGCTTGGCCGGGACTAGCGGGGGAGAGCAGTTCTTC.

This clonotype has just a few counts. A read error is possible here, since a much larger clone lies one base away. The chain has TRBV19 and TRBJ1-2; 8 nucleotides line up with TRBD1. The CDR3 consists of 18 residues. After removal of 0 bases from V and 4 bases from J, the junction contained 13 bases not matched to a gene. Germline CDR1 LNHDA, CDR2 SQIVND (reference sequence). CDR3 nucleotide sequence: TGTGCCAGTAGTATAGATCAGGACAGGGAGCGCGGTCGCTATGGCTACACCTTC. Residues: CASSIDQDRERGRYGYTF.